The 12 T cell receptor beta chains given below trace back to one sample, sequenced in a study of cytomegalovirus exposure and HLA in healthy donors listed by TCRdb under 2017. The receptor library was made with the immunoSEQ multiplex PCR assay. The multiplex PCR relied on a mix of 60 forward primers for TCR Vbeta segments and 13 reverse primers for TCR Jbeta segments. TCRdb carries this immuneACCESS record with in-frame sequences only. Its versions omit some clonotypes, under half of them owing to an unresolved V gene in the studies checked, with the rest unexplained. This sample is represented by roughly 120,000 clones; around 60% of them were singletons. Jointly, the top ten make up 8% to 9.5% of the sample. The sequenced sample consisted of PBMCs. Receptors originate from a woman in her thirties or forties in good health and CMV-seropositive.

The chain employs TRBV6-1 and TRBJ2-5; 13 bases line up with TRBD2. This CDR3 contains 15 residues. J was trimmed by 5 bases and V by 6 bases; bases with no gene match: 6. Per germline, CDR1 MNHNS and CDR2 SASEGT. In nucleotides, the CDR3 is TGTGCCAGCAGCGGGACTAGCGGGACGAGGGAGACCCAGTACTTC. It translates to CASSGTSGTRETQYF.

The J gene is TRBJ2-5, the V gene TRBV27; the match to TRBD1 covers 9 bases. The CDR3 runs to 14 residues. The V segment lost 5 bases and the J segment 5 bases; nucleotides outside the gene matches: 6. Germline V gives CDR1 MNHEY, CDR2 SMNVEV (reference sequence). The CDR3 loop reads CASSIQGAGETQYF. CDR3 coding DNA: TGTGCCAGCAGTATACAGGGGGCTGGGGAGACCCAGTACTTC.

This clone came up a few times. The rearrangement links TRBV19 to TRBJ1-1; no clear D gene. V was trimmed by 1 base and J by 5 bases, leaving 5 bases between them. The CDR3 is made up of 12 amino acids. Germline CDR1 and CDR2: LNHDA and SQIVND (reference sequence). The CDR3 coding sequence is TGTGCCAGTAGTATAGGAGCGACTGAAGCTTTCTTT. It is translated as CASSIGATEAFF.

The gene calls are TRBV5-4 and TRBJ2-5; TRBD2 matches 9 bases. The CDR3 has 16 residues. V lost 2 bases, J lost 2 bases, and 7 bases stayed unmatched. The V gene's germline CDR1 is SGHNT and CDR2 YYREEE (reference sequence). Here the CDR3 reads CASSLGGGRAQETQYF. The CDR3 coding sequence is TGTGCCAGCAGCTTAGGGGGCGGGAGGGCACAAGAGACCCAGTACTTC.

This chain uses TRBV10-3 with TRBJ2-7, with 7 positions matching TRBD1. The CDR3 is 14 amino acids. V lost 4 bases and J lost 3; bases outside the gene matches: 6. The germline V gene encodes CDR1 ENHRY and CDR2 SYGVKD. CDR3 in amino acids: CAISGDSHIYEQYF. The CDR3 DNA is TGTGCCATCAGTGGGGACAGCCACATCTACGAGCAGTACTTC.

The chain joins TRBV4-1 to TRBJ1-5, with D maybe TRBD1 (5 bases). Trimming pared 0 bases from V and 2 bases from J, leaving 5 bases between. The CDR3 sequence is 14 residues long. From germline, CDR1 is MGHRA and CDR2 YSYEKL. CDR3 nucleotides: TGCGCCAGCAGCCAAGACAGGGGCAATCAGCCCCAGCATTTT. Residues: CASSQDRGNQPQHF.

V and J are TRBV2 and TRBJ2-1; the match to TRBD2 covers 10 bases. The CDR3 runs 14 residues. Per germline, CDR1 SNHLY and CDR2 FYNNEI. The junction had 7 bases not matched to a gene; V was cut back by 6 bases and J by 8 bases. CDR3 residues: CASSQREGVDEQFF. In DNA form, the CDR3 reads TGTGCCAGCAGCCAGCGGGAGGGAGTGGATGAGCAGTTCTTC.

The chain combines TRBV19 with TRBJ1-5, with TRBD1 matching over 7 bases. After removal of 5 bases from V and 6 bases from J, the junction contained 10 bases not matched to a gene. The CDR3 consists of 15 residues. CDR1 is LNHDA and CDR2 is SQIVND in the germline V gene (reference sequence). This CDR3 is CASSDRDSRSQPQHF. CDR3 DNA sequence: TGTGCCAGTAGTGACCGGGACAGTCGTTCTCAGCCCCAGCATTTT.

This clone has only a few counts. This rearrangement joins TRBV6-5 to TRBJ2-7; maybe TRBD1 (6 bases). V was pared by 5 bases and J by 6 bases, with 11 bases between. Germline V gene lookup returns CDR1 MNHEY and CDR2 SVGAGI. The CDR3 runs 12 residues. This chain's CDR3 is CASSGAGVEQYF. The CDR3 coding sequence is TGTGCCAGCAGTGGGGCAGGGGTCGAGCAGTACTTC.

CDR3: CASRAGGPPYEQYF. The CDR3 region has the DNA TGTGCCAGTAGGGCGGGAGGGCCGCCCTACGAGCAGTACTTC. The rearrangement uses TRBV19 and TRBJ2-7; 9 bases agree with TRBD2. Germline V gene data show CDR1 as LNHDA and CDR2 as SQIVND (reference sequence). This CDR3 comprises 14 residues. The V gene end was trimmed by 6 bases and the J gene end by 2 bases; junction bases not matched to a gene: 5.

V gene TRBV2 combines with J gene TRBJ2-6; weak D call: TRBD1 (5 bases). Per germline, CDR1 SNHLY and CDR2 FYNNEI. The CDR3 has 14 amino acids. V was cut by 8 bases and J by 0 bases, with 8 bases left in between. CDR3 in amino acids: CASQGSSGANVLTF. As DNA, the CDR3 is TGTGCCAGCCAGGGAAGCTCTGGGGCCAACGTCCTGACTTTC.

The gene calls are TRBV29-1 and TRBJ2-3; D is ambiguous. This CDR3 contains 14 residues. V lost 7 bases to trimming and J lost 2 bases, with 16 bases between them. Germline V gene data show CDR1 as SQVTM and CDR2 as ANQGSEA. CDR3 sequence reads: CSELPQDNTDTQYF. CDR3 in DNA: TGCAGCGAACTCCCCCAGGATAACACAGATACGCAGTATTTT.